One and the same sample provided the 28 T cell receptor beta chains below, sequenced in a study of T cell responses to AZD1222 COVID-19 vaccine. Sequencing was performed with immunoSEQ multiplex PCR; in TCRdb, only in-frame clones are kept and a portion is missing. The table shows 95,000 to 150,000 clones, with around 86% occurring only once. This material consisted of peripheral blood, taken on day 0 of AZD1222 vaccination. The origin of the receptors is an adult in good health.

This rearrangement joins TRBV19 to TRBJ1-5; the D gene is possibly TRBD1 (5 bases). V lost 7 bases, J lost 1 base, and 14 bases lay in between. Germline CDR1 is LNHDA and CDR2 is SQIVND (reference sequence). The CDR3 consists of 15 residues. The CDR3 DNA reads TGTGCCAGTAATGGGGCAGGAGGGAGCAATCAGCCCCAGCATTTT. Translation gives CASNGAGGSNQPQHF.

The CDR3 bases are TGTGCCAGCTCAACGGGGACAGGGCCAAACTATGGCTACACCTTC. Translated: CASSTGTGPNYGYTF. The chain couples TRBV7-9 to TRBJ1-2; 9 nucleotides line up with TRBD1. After removal of 8 bases from V and 2 bases from J, the junction contained 9 bases not matched to a gene. This CDR3 contains 15 residues. Germline CDR1 and CDR2: SEHNR and FQNEAQ (reference sequence).

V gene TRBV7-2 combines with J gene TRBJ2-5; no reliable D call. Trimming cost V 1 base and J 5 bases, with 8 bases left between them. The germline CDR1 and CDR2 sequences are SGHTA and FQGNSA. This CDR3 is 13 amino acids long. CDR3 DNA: TGTGCCAGCAGCTTAGGGGGTCGGGAGACCCAGTACTTC. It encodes CASSLGGRETQYF.

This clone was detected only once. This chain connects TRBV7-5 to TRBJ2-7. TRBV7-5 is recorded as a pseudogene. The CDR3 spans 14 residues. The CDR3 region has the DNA TGTGTCAGAAGCCCTTCCCTGGTGGACTACGAGCAGTACTTC. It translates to CVRSPSLVDYEQYF.

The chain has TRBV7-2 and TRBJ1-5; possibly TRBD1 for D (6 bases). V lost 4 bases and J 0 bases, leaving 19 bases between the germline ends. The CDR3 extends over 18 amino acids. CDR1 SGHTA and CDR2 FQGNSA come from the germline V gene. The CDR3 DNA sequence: TGTGCCAGCAGCTCGCCCGAATGGACAGAAAATAGCAATCAGCCCCAGCATTTT. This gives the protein CASSSPEWTENSNQPQHF.

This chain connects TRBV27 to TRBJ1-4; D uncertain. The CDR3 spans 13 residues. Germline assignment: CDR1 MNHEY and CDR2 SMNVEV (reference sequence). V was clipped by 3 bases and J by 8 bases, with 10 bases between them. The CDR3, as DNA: TGTGCCAGCAGTTTTTCCAGGAGGGAAAAACTGTTTTTT. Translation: CASSFSRREKLFF.

CDR3 residues: CASEQGNYGYTF. The DNA for the CDR3 is TGTGCCAGCGAACAGGGTAACTATGGCTACACCTTC. This chain joins TRBV18 and TRBJ1-2, with a weak D call TRBD1 (6 bases). Germline V gene lookup returns CDR1 KGHSH and CDR2 LQKENI. Trimming shortened V by 8 bases and J by 1 base, and 8 bases separated the two germline ends. There are 12 residues in the CDR3. Complete variable domain (other parts from reference TRBV18 and TRBJ1-2): NAGVMQNPRHLVRRRGQEARLRCSPMKGHSHVYWYRQLPEEGLKFMVYLQKENIIDESGMPKERFSAEFPKEGPSILRIQQVVRGDSAAYFCASEQGNYGYTFGSGTRLTVV.

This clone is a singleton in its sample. The CDR3: CASSPTGTRMNTGELFF. The CDR3 DNA reads as TGTGCCAGCTCACCAACCGGGACTCGGATGAACACCGGGGAGCTGTTTTTT. The gene calls are TRBV18 and TRBJ2-2; a possible D gene is TRBD2 (6 bases). Per germline, CDR1 KGHSH and CDR2 LQKENI. V was clipped by 2 bases and J by 1 base, with 14 bases between them. The CDR3 has 17 amino acids. The full variable domain, with the rest looked up from reference TRBV18 and TRBJ2-2, is NAGVMQNPRHLVRRRGQEARLRCSPMKGHSHVYWYRQLPEEGLKFMVYLQKENIIDESGMPKERFSAEFPKEGPSILRIQQVVRGDSAAYFCASSPTGTRMNTGELFFGEGSRLTVL.

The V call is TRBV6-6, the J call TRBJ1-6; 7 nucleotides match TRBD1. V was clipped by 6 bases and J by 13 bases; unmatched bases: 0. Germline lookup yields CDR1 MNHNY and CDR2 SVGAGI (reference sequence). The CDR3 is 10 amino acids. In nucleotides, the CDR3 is TGTGCCAGCAGACAGGGGCCCCTCCACTTT. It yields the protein CASRQGPLHF.

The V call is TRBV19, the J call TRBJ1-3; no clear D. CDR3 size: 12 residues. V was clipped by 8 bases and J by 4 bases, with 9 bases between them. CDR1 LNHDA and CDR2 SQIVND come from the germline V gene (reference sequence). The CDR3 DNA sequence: TGTGCCAGTTGTCCTGGCGGAAACACCATATATTTT. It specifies CASCPGGNTIYF.

This chain's CDR3 is CASNIPGNTEAFF. The CDR3 nucleotides read TGTGCCAGCAATATTCCAGGGAACACTGAAGCTTTCTTT. V usage is TRBV6-5 and J usage is TRBJ1-1; D unresolved. The length of the CDR3 is 13 residues. Germline CDR1 reads MNHEY; CDR2 reads SVGAGI. The ends were cut back, 7 bases at V and 1 base at J, with 10 bases in the middle.

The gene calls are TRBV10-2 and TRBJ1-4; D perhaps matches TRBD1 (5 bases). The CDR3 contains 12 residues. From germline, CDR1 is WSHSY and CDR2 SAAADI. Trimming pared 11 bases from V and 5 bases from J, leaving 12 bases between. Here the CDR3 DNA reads TGCGCCCTCCGGGACGACAATGAAAAACTGTTTTTT. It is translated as CALRDDNEKLFF.

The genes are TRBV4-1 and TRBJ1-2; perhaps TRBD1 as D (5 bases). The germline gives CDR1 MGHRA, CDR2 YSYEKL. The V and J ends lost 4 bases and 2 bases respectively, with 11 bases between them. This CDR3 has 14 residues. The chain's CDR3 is CASSRSDRNYGYTF. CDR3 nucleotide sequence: TGCGCCAGCAGCCGATCAGACAGAAACTATGGCTACACCTTC.

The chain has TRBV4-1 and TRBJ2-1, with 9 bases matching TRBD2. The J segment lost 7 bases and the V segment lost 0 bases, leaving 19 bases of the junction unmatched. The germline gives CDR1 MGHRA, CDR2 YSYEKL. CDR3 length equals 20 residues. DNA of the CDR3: TGCGCCAGCAGCCAAGAAGTCACCGGCGTAGGGACTAGCAGGTTGAATGAGCAGTTCTTC. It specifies CASSQEVTGVGTSRLNEQFF.

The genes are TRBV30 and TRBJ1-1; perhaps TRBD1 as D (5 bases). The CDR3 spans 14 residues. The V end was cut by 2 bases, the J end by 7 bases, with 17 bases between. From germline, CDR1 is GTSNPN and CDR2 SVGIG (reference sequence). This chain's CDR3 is CAWSSGQGLLEAFF. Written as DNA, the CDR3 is TGTGCCTGGAGTTCAGGGCAGGGCCTTCTTGAAGCTTTCTTT.

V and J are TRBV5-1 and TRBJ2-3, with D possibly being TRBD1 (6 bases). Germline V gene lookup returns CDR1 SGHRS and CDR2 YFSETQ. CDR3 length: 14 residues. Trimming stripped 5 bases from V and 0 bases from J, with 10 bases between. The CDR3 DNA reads TGCGCCAGCAGTTGGGGGCCCAGCACAGATACGCAGTATTTT. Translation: CASSWGPSTDTQYF.

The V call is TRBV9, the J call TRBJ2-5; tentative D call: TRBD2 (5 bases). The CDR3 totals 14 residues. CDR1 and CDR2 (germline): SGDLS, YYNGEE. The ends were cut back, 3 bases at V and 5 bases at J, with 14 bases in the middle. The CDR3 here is CASSARTGLETQYF. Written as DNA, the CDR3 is TGTGCCAGCAGCGCGAGGACTGGACTCGAGACCCAGTACTTC.

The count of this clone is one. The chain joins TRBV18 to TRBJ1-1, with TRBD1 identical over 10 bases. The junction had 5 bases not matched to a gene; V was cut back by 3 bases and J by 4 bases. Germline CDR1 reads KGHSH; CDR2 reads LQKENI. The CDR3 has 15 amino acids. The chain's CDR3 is CASSPTGGISTEAFF. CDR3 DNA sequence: TGTGCCAGCTCACCGACAGGGGGCATAAGCACTGAAGCTTTCTTT.

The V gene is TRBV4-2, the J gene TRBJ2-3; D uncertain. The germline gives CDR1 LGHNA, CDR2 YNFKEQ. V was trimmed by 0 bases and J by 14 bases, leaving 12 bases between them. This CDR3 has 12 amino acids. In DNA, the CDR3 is TGTGCCAGCAGCCAAGAGCAGGAAGTGCCGTATTTT. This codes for CASSQEQEVPYF.

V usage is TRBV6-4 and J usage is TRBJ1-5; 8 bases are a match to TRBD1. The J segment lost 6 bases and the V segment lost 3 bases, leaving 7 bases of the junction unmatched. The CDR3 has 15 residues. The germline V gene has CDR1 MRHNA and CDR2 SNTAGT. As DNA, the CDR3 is TGTGCCAGCAGTGAGGATGGACAGGGAGCTCAGCCCCAGCATTTT. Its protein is CASSEDGQGAQPQHF.

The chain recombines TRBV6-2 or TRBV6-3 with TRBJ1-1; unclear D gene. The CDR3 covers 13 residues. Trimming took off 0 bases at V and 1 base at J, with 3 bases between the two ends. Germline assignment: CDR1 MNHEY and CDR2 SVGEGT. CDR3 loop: CASSYSKNTEAFF. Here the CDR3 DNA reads TGTGCCAGCAGTTACTCGAAGAACACTGAAGCTTTCTTT.

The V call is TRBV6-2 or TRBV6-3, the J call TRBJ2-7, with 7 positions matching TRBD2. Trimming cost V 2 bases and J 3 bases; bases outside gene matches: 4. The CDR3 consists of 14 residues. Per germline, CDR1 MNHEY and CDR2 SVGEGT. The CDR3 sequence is CASSYRGGNYEQYF. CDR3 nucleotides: TGTGCCAGCAGTTACAGGGGAGGGAACTACGAGCAGTACTTC.

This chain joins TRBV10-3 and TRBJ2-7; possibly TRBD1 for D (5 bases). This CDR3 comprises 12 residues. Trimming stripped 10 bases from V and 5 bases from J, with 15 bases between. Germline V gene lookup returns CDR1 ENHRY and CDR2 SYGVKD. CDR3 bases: TGTGCCACCTCTCCTGGGGCGGACGAGCAGTACTTC. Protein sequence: CATSPGADEQYF.

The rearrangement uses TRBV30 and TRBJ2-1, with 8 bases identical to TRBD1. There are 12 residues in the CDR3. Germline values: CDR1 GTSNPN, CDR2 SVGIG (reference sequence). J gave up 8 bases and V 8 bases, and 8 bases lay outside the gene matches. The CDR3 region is CAGRTGPHEQFF. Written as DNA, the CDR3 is TGTGCCGGCCGGACAGGGCCCCATGAGCAGTTCTTC.

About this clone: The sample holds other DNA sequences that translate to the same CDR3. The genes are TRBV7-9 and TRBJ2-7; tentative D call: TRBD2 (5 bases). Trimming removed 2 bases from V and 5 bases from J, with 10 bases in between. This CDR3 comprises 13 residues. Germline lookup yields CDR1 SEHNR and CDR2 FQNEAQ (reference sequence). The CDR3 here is CASSLRGIDEQYF. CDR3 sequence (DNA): TGTGCCAGCAGCTTACGGGGAATTGACGAGCAGTACTTC.

As DNA, the CDR3 is TGTGCCAGCTCACCACAGGGCCCAAGGTCCACTGAAGCTTTCTTT. It specifies CASSPQGPRSTEAFF. The chain recombines TRBV18 with TRBJ1-1; D uncertain. Germline lookup yields CDR1 KGHSH and CDR2 LQKENI. CDR3 length: 15 amino acids. V was cut by 1 base and J by 4 bases, with 13 bases left in between.

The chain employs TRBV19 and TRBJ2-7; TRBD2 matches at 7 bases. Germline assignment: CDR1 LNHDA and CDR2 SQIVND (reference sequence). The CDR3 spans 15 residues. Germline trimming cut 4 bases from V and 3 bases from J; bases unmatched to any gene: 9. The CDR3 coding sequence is TGTGCCAGTAGTACCTTCGGGACTAACTTCTACGAGCAGTACTTC. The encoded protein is CASSTFGTNFYEQYF.

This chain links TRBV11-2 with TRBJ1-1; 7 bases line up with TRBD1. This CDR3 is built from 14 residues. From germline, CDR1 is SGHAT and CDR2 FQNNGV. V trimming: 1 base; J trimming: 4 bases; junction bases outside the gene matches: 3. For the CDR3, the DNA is TGTGCCAGCAGCTTAGGACAGGGTGTCACTGAAGCTTTCTTT. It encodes CASSLGQGVTEAFF.